What follows is one TCR beta chain and its context. Some clones are missing from TCRdb's copy, which holds only in-frame ones; the method was immunoSEQ multiplex PCR. The repertoire holds over 50,000 clones, with around 93% as singletons. V dropped 2 bases and J dropped 8 bases, with 21 bases sitting between them. CDR1 is GTSNPN, CDR2 SVGIG, per germline (reference sequence). The CDR3 has 15 residues. This entry is derived from a study of T cell changes during pregnancy in multiple sclerosis. The sequenced sample was peripheral blood, obtained in the first trimester of pregnancy. This TCR was recovered from a female donor with multiple sclerosis, enrolled in a pregnancy study. The rearrangement joins TRBV30 to TRBJ1-2; D remains unclear. In DNA, the CDR3 is TGTGCCTGGAGTTTCTTGACCGGGGAACGGGTCGGCTACACCTTC. Amino acid sequence: CAWSFLTGERVGYTF.